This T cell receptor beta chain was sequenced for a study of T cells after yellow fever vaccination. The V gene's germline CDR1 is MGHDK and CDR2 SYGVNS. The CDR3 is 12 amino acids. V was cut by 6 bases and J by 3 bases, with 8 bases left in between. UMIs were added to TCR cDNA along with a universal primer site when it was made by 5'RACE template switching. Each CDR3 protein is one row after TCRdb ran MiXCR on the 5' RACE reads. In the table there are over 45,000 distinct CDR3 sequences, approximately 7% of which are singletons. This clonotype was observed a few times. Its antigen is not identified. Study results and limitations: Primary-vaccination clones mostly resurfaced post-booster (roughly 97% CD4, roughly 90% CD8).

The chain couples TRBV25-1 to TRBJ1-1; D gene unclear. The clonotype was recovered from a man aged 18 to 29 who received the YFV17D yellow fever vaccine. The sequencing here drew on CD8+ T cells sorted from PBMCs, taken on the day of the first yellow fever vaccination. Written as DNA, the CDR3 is TGTGCCAGCAGGTGGGGATACACTGAAGCTTTCTTT. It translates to CASRWGYTEAFF.